The TCR beta chain described here comes from a study of identical twins. Per germline, CDR1 MNHNS and CDR2 SASEGT. This CDR3 comprises 11 residues. V lost 7 bases and J 8 bases, leaving 11 bases between the germline ends. In TCRdb, the 5' RACE reads were re-called with MiXCR into one record per CDR3 protein. The table has about 720,000 distinct CDR3 sequences, 15% to 20% seen once. These data were also reused for a study on T cells expressing NK-cell markers. That source reports: Six donors had dominant NKG2C+ clonotypes that comprised about 1.0-8% of their CD8+ T cells.

This clonotype originated in a woman younger than 35 in good health. This chain connects TRBV6-1 to TRBJ1-1, with D uncertain. The sample was PBMCs. CDR3 loop: CASNLEREAFF. CDR3 DNA sequence: TGTGCCAGCAATCTCGAAAGGGAAGCTTTCTTT.